Shown below are 32 T cell receptor beta chains from a single sample sequenced in a study of PD-L1 blockade in urothelial cancer. Generated by immunoSEQ multiplex PCR, the TCRdb table keeps only in-frame clones and is missing some. This sample yields some 30,000 clones, of which about 88% are seen a single time; around 1.9% belongs to the top ten. The sample consisted of PBMCs, taken around atezolizumab (anti-PD-L1) treatment. The receptors originated from a man aged 45 to 65 with urothelial cancer.

V gene TRBV10-2 combines with J gene TRBJ2-7, with 8 bases aligning to TRBD1. Germline V gene sequence: CDR1 WSHSY, CDR2 SAAADI. CDR3 size: 14 residues. The ends lost 6 bases at V and 2 bases at J; junction bases unmatched: 6. CDR3 in DNA: TGCGCCAGCAGATTGGACAGGGAAACCTACGAGCAGTACTTC. This encodes CASRLDRETYEQYF.

The chain carries TRBV5-4 and TRBJ1-2; the D gene is possibly TRBD1 (5 bases). The CDR3 has 17 residues. CDR1 and CDR2 (germline): SGHNT, YYREEE (reference sequence). Trimming left V 0 bases short and J 1 base short, with 16 bases between. DNA of the CDR3: TGTGCCAGCAGCTTGGCTTCAGGGATTAGGGTTAACTATGGCTACACCTTC. Protein: CASSLASGIRVNYGYTF.

CDR3 loop: CASRAGTVGGYTF. DNA for the CDR3: TGTGCCAGCAGGGCTGGGACAGTTGGTGGCTACACCTTC. This chain links TRBV5-5 with TRBJ1-2; 7 bases align to TRBD1. The germline gives CDR1 SGHKS, CDR2 YYEKEE (reference sequence). With 5 bases clipped from V and 7 bases from J, the junction kept 8 bases outside the gene matches. This CDR3 region has 13 residues.

The rearrangement links TRBV5-4 to TRBJ1-2, with 8 bases aligning to TRBD1. From germline, CDR1 is SGHNT and CDR2 YYREEE (reference sequence). Trimming cost V 0 bases and J 1 base; bases outside gene matches: 5. This CDR3 region has 16 residues. CDR3 sequence (DNA): TGTGCCAGCAGCTTGGAGGGCAGGGGGCTTAACTATGGCTACACCTTC. It is translated as CASSLEGRGLNYGYTF.

The J gene is TRBJ1-2, the V gene TRBV7-2, with D perhaps TRBD1 (5 bases). V shed 4 bases and J shed 1 base, with 22 bases lying between them. The germline gives CDR1 SGHTA, CDR2 FQGNSA. This CDR3 has 18 residues. As DNA, the CDR3 is TGTGCCAGCAGCTCGAAACCGTCATCACTACAGGATAACTATGGCTACACCTTC. Translating it yields CASSSKPSSLQDNYGYTF.

This sequence joins TRBV18 and TRBJ2-7; tentative D call: TRBD1 (5 bases). This CDR3 is 13 amino acids long. Trimming left V 1 base short and J 3 bases short, with 7 bases between. CDR1 is KGHSH and CDR2 is LQKENI in the germline V gene. For the CDR3, the DNA is TGTGCCAGCTCACCACGGACATTCTACGAGCAGTACTTC. It specifies CASSPRTFYEQYF.

The rearrangement joins TRBV10-1 to TRBJ2-3; tentative D call: TRBD2 (7 bases). Germline CDR1 WNHNN, CDR2 SYGVQD (reference sequence). The CDR3 loop spans 18 amino acids. The V gene lost 0 bases and the J gene lost 4 bases, with 20 bases spanning the gap. CDR3 loop: CASSESRAKGEGADTQYF. The CDR3 nucleotides read TGCGCCAGCAGTGAGTCTAGGGCTAAGGGGGAGGGCGCAGATACGCAGTATTTT.

The rearrangement uses TRBV25-1 and TRBJ2-7; 8 bases agree with TRBD1. Germline V gene data show CDR1 as MGHDK and CDR2 as SYGVNS. This CDR3 comprises 14 residues. Trimming removed 2 bases from V and 2 bases from J; junction bases left unmatched: 2. The CDR3 DNA follows: TGTGCCAGCAGTGAACGACAGGGGCCCTACGAGCAGTACTTC. Encoded protein: CASSERQGPYEQYF.

The J gene is TRBJ1-4, the V gene TRBV28, with 7 bases aligning to TRBD1. CDR3 length equals 16 residues. Germline CDR1 is MDHEN and CDR2 is SYDVKM. With 5 bases clipped from V and 12 bases from J, the junction kept 18 bases outside the gene matches. The CDR3 coding sequence is TGTGCCAGCAGTACCCCTAAGCCGGGACAGACAGTGGAACTGTTTTTT. This encodes CASSTPKPGQTVELFF.

The genes are TRBV19 and TRBJ1-3; no clear D. V lost 7 bases, J lost 0 bases, and 13 bases lay in between. CDR1 is LNHDA and CDR2 is SQIVND in the germline V gene (reference sequence). The CDR3 covers 15 residues. CDR3 loop: CASTVFLSSGNTIYF. As DNA, the CDR3 is TGTGCCAGTACGGTATTTTTGAGCTCTGGAAACACCATATATTTT.

This chain connects TRBV19 to TRBJ1-4; the D gene is possibly TRBD1 (6 bases). V was shortened by 5 bases and J by 4 bases, with 14 bases between the two germline ends. The CDR3 spans 15 residues. Germline values: CDR1 LNHDA, CDR2 SQIVND (reference sequence). The CDR3 is CASSPWTEFNEKLFF. DNA for the CDR3: TGTGCCAGTAGTCCATGGACAGAATTTAATGAAAAACTGTTTTTT.

In this sample, this clone turned up a few times. The chain is built from TRBV14 and TRBJ2-5; weak D call: TRBD2 (6 bases). The CDR3 extends over 11 amino acids. Germline V lookup: CDR1 SGHDN, CDR2 FVKESK. Trimming stripped 4 bases from V and 7 bases from J, with 7 bases between. The CDR3 sequence: CASSPGGTQYF. DNA for the CDR3: TGTGCCAGCAGCCCCGGGGGGACCCAGTACTTC.

The J gene is TRBJ2-4, the V gene TRBV28; D is uncertain. V shed 5 bases and J shed 0 bases, with 5 bases lying between them. This CDR3 has 13 amino acids. CDR1 is MDHEN and CDR2 is SYDVKM in the germline V gene. Written as DNA, the CDR3 is TGTGCCAGCAGTCGGAGAGCCAAAAACATTCAGTACTTC. Its protein product is CASSRRAKNIQYF. The whole variable domain, filled in from reference TRBV28 and TRBJ2-4, reads DVKVTQSSRYLVKRTGEKVFLECVQDMDHENMFWYRQDPGLGLRLIYFSYDVKMKEKGDIPEGYSVSREKKERFSLILESASTNQTSMYLCASSRRAKNIQYFGAGTRLSVL.

The chain employs TRBV10-3 and TRBJ2-7; TRBD2 matches at 10 bases. Germline V CDR1 and CDR2: ENHRY, SYGVKD. Unmatched junction bases numbered 5, after V lost 3 bases and J lost 0 bases. This CDR3 comprises 16 residues. CDR3 sequence: CAISDPRTSGSYEQYF. CDR3 sequence (DNA): TGTGCCATCAGTGACCCGAGGACTAGCGGCTCCTACGAGCAGTACTTC.

Concerning this clone itself: At one end the junction does not follow the germline gene, possibly because of a read error. The J gene is TRBJ2-3, the V gene TRBV7-2, with 9 bases lining up with TRBD2. This CDR3 has 15 residues. Looked up from germline, CDR1 is SGHTA and CDR2 is FQGNSA. The CDR3 loop reads CASSNLAGITDTRYF. CDR3 DNA sequence: TGTGCCAGCAGCAACCTAGCGGGGATCACAGATACGCGGTATTTT.

This rearrangement joins TRBV29-1 to TRBJ2-2; weak D call: TRBD2 (5 bases). The V end was cut by 4 bases, the J end by 7 bases, with 13 bases between. CDR1 and CDR2 from the germline V gene are SQVTM and ANQGSEA. This CDR3 contains 13 residues. CDR3 DNA sequence: TGCAGCGTTGTCAGGCTAGCTGACGGGGAGCTGTTTTTT. Translation gives CSVVRLADGELFF.

This chain joins TRBV21-1 and TRBJ2-7; TRBD2 is the table's D call and was not checked against the DNA. TRBV21-1 is assigned pseudogene status. The CDR3 runs 11 residues. CDR3 sequence: CASSRPREQYF. The CDR3 DNA reads TGTGCCAGCAGCCGCCCCCGGGAGCAGTACTTC.

Written as DNA, the CDR3 is TGTGCCAGCAGCCTCAAGACCCCACGGGACACTGAAGCTTTCTTT. Translation gives CASSLKTPRDTEAFF. The chain joins TRBV14 to TRBJ1-1, with unresolved D. CDR1 is SGHDN and CDR2 is FVKESK in the germline V gene. Trimming stripped 4 bases from V and 3 bases from J, with 15 bases between. The CDR3 is 15 amino acids.

The chain couples TRBV25-1 to TRBJ2-1; 9 nucleotides line up with TRBD2. Looked up from germline, CDR1 is MGHDK and CDR2 is SYGVNS. The V and J ends lost 3 bases and 5 bases, in that order; junction bases with no gene match: 8. This CDR3 has 16 residues. The CDR3 coding sequence is TGTGCCAGCAGTGACATTAGCGGGAGAGGGAACAATGAGCAGTTCTTC. This translates into CASSDISGRGNNEQFF.

V usage is TRBV11-3 and J usage is TRBJ2-7; 10 bases match TRBD1. The CDR3 length is 14 residues. Germline V gene lookup returns CDR1 SGHNT and CDR2 YENEEA. Trimming took 5 bases from V and 4 from J; bases not matched to a gene: 5. The CDR3 nucleotides are TGTGCCAGCAGCCAACGACAGGGGGCTTACGAGCAGTACTTC. Encoded protein: CASSQRQGAYEQYF.

This chain uses TRBV15 with TRBJ1-2; D is undetermined. The CDR3 has 13 amino acids. Germline V gene lookup returns CDR1 LNHNV and CDR2 YYDKDF (reference sequence). Trimming cost V 1 base and J 8 bases, with 11 bases left between them. The CDR3 is CATSRGGGRGYTF. In nucleotides, the CDR3 is TGTGCCACCAGCAGAGGAGGAGGACGCGGCTACACCTTC.

The rearrangement joins TRBV10-3 to TRBJ2-3; 7 nucleotides match TRBD1. The CDR3 is made up of 12 amino acids. Per the germline V gene, CDR1 is ENHRY and CDR2 is SYGVKD. V trimming: 6 bases; J trimming: 6 bases; junction bases outside the gene matches: 3. The CDR3: CAISPQGDTQYF. CDR3 DNA: TGTGCCATCAGCCCACAGGGGGATACGCAGTATTTT.

This chain joins TRBV6-1 and TRBJ2-3; 7 positions match TRBD2. The CDR3 covers 14 residues. Per germline, CDR1 MNHNS and CDR2 SASEGT. V shed 7 bases and J 3 bases; nucleotides not matched to a gene: 7. In nucleotides, the CDR3 is TGTGCCAGCAAAACTAGCGTCGGAACAGATACGCAGTATTTT. Translation gives CASKTSVGTDTQYF.

The chain recombines TRBV25-1 with TRBJ1-5; 8 nucleotides align to TRBD1. Germline CDR1 reads MGHDK; CDR2 reads SYGVNS. V gave up 4 bases and J gave up 4 bases; unmatched junction bases: 3. The length of the CDR3 is 14 residues. As DNA, the CDR3 is TGTGCCAGCAGTGGACAGGGGATAAATCAGCCCCAGCATTTT. Its protein is CASSGQGINQPQHF.

The chain combines TRBV5-8 with TRBJ1-1, with unresolved D. The germline V gene has CDR1 SGHTS and CDR2 YDEGEE. This CDR3 contains 15 residues. V dropped 7 bases and J dropped 0 bases, with 16 bases sitting between them. In DNA, the CDR3 is TGTGCCAGCGAACCAATTTCAGCGCTGAACACTGAAGCTTTCTTT. This encodes CASEPISALNTEAFF.

This clone was recorded a few times. The rearrangement uses TRBV11-1 and TRBJ1-1; D perhaps matches TRBD1 (5 bases). V lost 2 bases, J lost 7 bases, and 11 bases lay in between. Germline V gene data show CDR1 as SGHAT and CDR2 as FQDESV (reference sequence). This CDR3 is built from 13 residues. This CDR3 reads CASSLNRDFEAFF. The CDR3 bases are TGTGCCAGCAGCTTAAATCGGGACTTTGAAGCTTTCTTT.

The chain joins TRBV23-1 to TRBJ1-2; TRBD1 is a possible D gene (6 bases). TRBV23-1 is reported as an ORF; its role is uncertain. Trimming stripped 8 bases from V and 2 bases from J, with 15 bases between. This CDR3 comprises 14 residues. The CDR3 sequence: CASAPKGTNYGYTF. As DNA, the CDR3 is TGCGCCAGCGCCCCTAAGGGGACAAACTATGGCTACACCTTC.

The chain recombines TRBV11-2 with TRBJ2-1; 11 nucleotides align to TRBD1. J was trimmed by 7 bases and V by 6 bases; bases with no gene match: 11. The CDR3 length is 16 residues. The germline CDR1 and CDR2 sequences are SGHAT and FQNNGV. CDR3 in amino acids: CASRLSSGTGGNEQFF. CDR3 nucleotide sequence: TGTGCCAGCAGGCTTAGTTCCGGGACAGGGGGAAATGAGCAGTTCTTC.

For the CDR3, the DNA is TGTGCCAGCAGCTCCGCTGACAGGGGGCCCCGGGAGACCCAGTACTTC. This sequence encodes CASSSADRGPRETQYF. V usage is TRBV11-2 and J usage is TRBJ2-5; 10 bases are a match to TRBD1. Looked up from germline, CDR1 is SGHAT and CDR2 is FQNNGV. V lost 4 bases and J lost 5; bases outside the gene matches: 10. CDR3 length equals 16 residues.

Only a few counts were recorded for this clone. The V and J genes are TRBV11-3 and TRBJ2-1; 13 bases line up with TRBD2. Germline V gives CDR1 SGHNT, CDR2 YENEEA. The J segment lost 5 bases and the V segment lost 5 bases, leaving 9 bases of the junction unmatched. CDR3 length: 17 residues. This chain's CDR3 is CASSTPSGLAGDNEQFF. CDR3 coding DNA: TGTGCCAGCAGCACCCCCTCAGGACTAGCGGGAGACAATGAGCAGTTCTTC. Full variable domain (rest looked up from reference TRBV11-3 and TRBJ2-1): EAGVVQSPRYKIIEKKQPVAFWCNPISGHNTLYWYLQNLGQGPELLIRYENEEAVDDSQLPKDRFSAERLKGVDSTLKIQPAELGDSAVYLCASSTPSGLAGDNEQFFGPGTRLTVL.

V is TRBV7-9 and J is TRBJ1-1; D uncertain. The V gene's germline CDR1 is SEHNR and CDR2 FQNEAQ (reference sequence). This CDR3 is built from 13 residues. Trimming pared 5 bases from V and 5 bases from J, leaving 12 bases between. CDR3 nucleotides: TGTGCCAGCAGCCTCGGGGTAAGAACTGAAGCTTTCTTT. Protein product: CASSLGVRTEAFF. The whole variable domain, remainder taken from reference TRBV7-9 and TRBJ1-1, is DTGVSQNPRHKITKRGQNVTFRCDPISEHNRLYWYRQTLGQGPEFLTYFQNEAQLEKSRLLSDRFSAERPKGSFSTLEIQRTEQGDSAMYLCASSLGVRTEAFFGQGTRLTVV.

This chain connects TRBV27 to TRBJ1-2, with 8 positions matching TRBD1. The V gene end was trimmed by 6 bases and the J gene end by 5 bases; junction bases not matched to a gene: 11. The CDR3 is 15 amino acids. The germline V gene has CDR1 MNHEY and CDR2 SMNVEV (reference sequence). The CDR3 nucleotides are TGTGCCAGCAGCCAAAGCCCCAGGGGGCGGTATGGCTACACCTTC. This gives the protein CASSQSPRGRYGYTF.